A selection of T cell receptor beta chains follows, all from one sample in a study of T cell changes during pregnancy in multiple sclerosis. Clones were sequenced by immunoSEQ multiplex PCR, and TCRdb holds only the in-frame ones, with some missing. The sample consists of fewer than 55,000 clones, almost 90% of them appearing once. The input for sequencing was peripheral blood, taken after pregnancy. Source of these receptors: a female donor in good health, enrolled as a control in a pregnancy study. Both conserved end residues are part of each CDR3.

v_gene: TRBV5-1; CDR3aa: CASSLQTGFTGELFF
v_gene: TRBV2; CDR3aa: CASSEIAGPYNEQFF
v_gene: TRBV28; CDR3aa: CASSFSGQGDYEQYF
v_gene: TRBV9; CDR3aa: CASSSVHENTGELFF
v_gene: TRBV4-1; CDR3aa: CASSLRDSGGYTF
v_gene: TRBV2; CDR3aa: CASSDRTGGDTQYF
v_gene: TRBV6-5; CDR3aa: CASSRGADYGYTF
v_gene: TRBV6-5; CDR3aa: CASSYVQGGSYEQYF
v_gene: TRBV6-6; CDR3aa: CASSYPQGRADTQYF
v_gene: TRBV7-2; CDR3aa: CASSLDWQPQHF
v_gene: TRBV9; CDR3aa: CASSAGGTQYF
v_gene: TRBV29-1; CDR3aa: CSVAAGRTDTQYF
v_gene: TRBV5-6; CDR3aa: CASSPRGPGNTIYF
v_gene: TRBV9; CDR3aa: CASSDTGETNEKLFF
v_gene: TRBV25-1; CDR3aa: CASSESLLYTGELFF
v_gene: TRBV4-1; CDR3aa: CASSLGQGQNTEAFF
v_gene: TRBV7-9; CDR3aa: CASSLAPGGDTQYF
v_gene: TRBV6-5; CDR3aa: CASTRGPNEKLFF
v_gene: TRBV6-4; CDR3aa: CASIGRGNQNSPLHF
v_gene: TRBV7-9; CDR3aa: CASSLRTSSYNSPLHF
v_gene: TRBV30; CDR3aa: CAWSTDSGIQNEQFF
v_gene: TRBV7-2; CDR3aa: CASSFGTTNEKLFF
v_gene: TRBV15; CDR3aa: CATSNGQGRSSTDTQYF
v_gene: TRBV9; CDR3aa: CASSLGTGFGNEQFF
v_gene: TRBV29-1; CDR3aa: CSANRAVGTEAFF
v_gene: TRBV28; CDR3aa: CASSLGTNSGNTIYF
v_gene: TRBV10-3; CDR3aa: CAIKPGQAFGTYNEQFF